The clone carrying this TCR beta chain was observed at least ten times. What it recognizes is unknown. These data are taken from a study of read filtering for tumor transcriptome and immune sequencing. Study results and caveats: The CD138-negative fraction was mixed bone marrow immune cells, not pure T cells. Dropping single-read clonotypes raised IR-seq and RNA-seq shared-clonotype correlation.

V lost 0 bases, J lost 4 bases, and 12 bases lay in between. Germline CDR1 MNHEY, CDR2 SMNVEV (reference sequence). This CDR3 has 15 residues. Molecular barcoded adaptors covering alpha/delta and beta/gamma chains were used on roughly 400 ng RNA. TCRdb re-called the reads through MiXCR, storing one row per CDR3 protein. The sample lists about 40,000 distinct CDR3 sequences, approximately 10% occurring once. This receptor was obtained from a donor at least 40 years old with multiple myeloma. What was sequenced was a population of CD138-negative cells sorted from bone marrow. This chain uses TRBV27 with TRBJ1-2; the D gene is possibly TRBD1 (6 bases). The DNA of the CDR3 is TGTGCCAGCAGTTTATCCGGGGGCACGTCCTATGGCTACACCTTC. This sequence encodes CASSLSGGTSYGYTF.